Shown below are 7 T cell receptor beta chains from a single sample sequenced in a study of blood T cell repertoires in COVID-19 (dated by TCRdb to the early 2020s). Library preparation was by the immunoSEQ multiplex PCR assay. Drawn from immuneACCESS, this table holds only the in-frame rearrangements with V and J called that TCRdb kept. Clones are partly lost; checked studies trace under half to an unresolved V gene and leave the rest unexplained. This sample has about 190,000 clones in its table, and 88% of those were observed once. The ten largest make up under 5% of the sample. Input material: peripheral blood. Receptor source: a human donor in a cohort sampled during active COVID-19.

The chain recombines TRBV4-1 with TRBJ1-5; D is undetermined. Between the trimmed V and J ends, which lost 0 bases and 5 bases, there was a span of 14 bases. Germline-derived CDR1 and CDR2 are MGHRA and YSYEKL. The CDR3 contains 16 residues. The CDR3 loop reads CASSQDMSYEDQPQHF. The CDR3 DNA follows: TGCGCCAGCAGCCAAGATATGTCTTACGAGGATCAGCCCCAGCATTTT.

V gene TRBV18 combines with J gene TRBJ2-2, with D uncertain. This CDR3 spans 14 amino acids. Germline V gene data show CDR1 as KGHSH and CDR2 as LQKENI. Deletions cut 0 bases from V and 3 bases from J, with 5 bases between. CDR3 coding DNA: TGTGCCAGCTCACCACCGGAGTACACCGGGGAGCTGTTTTTT. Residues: CASSPPEYTGELFF.

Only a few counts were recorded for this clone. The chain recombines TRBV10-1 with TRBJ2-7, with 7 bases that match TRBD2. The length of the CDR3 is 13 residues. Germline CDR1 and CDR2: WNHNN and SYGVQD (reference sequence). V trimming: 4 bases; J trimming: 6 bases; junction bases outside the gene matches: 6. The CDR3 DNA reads TGCGCCAGCAGTGCGGCGGGAGCGGCCGAGCAGTACTTC. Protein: CASSAAGAAEQYF.

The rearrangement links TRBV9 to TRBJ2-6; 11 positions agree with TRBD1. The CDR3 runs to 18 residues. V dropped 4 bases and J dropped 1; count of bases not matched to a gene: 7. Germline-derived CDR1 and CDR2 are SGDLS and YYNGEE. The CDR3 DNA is TGTGCCAGCAGCACCCCGGGACAGGGGGGTTCTGGGGCCAACGTCCTGACTTTC. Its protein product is CASSTPGQGGSGANVLTF.

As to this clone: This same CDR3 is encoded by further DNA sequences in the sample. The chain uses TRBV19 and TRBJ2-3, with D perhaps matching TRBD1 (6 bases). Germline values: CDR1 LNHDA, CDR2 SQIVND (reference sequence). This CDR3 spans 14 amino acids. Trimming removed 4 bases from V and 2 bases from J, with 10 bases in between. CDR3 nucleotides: TGTGCCAGTAGTAAAGGGGGAGACACAGATACGCAGTATTTT. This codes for CASSKGGDTDTQYF.

CDR3 sequence (DNA): TGTGCCTGGAGTGTACGGGTAGGAGAGACCCAGTACTTC. This translates into CAWSVRVGETQYF. The J gene is TRBJ2-5, the V gene TRBV30, with unresolved D. Germline lookup yields CDR1 GTSNPN and CDR2 SVGIG (reference sequence). CDR3 length: 13 amino acids. V shed 0 bases and J shed 4 bases, with 9 bases lying between them.

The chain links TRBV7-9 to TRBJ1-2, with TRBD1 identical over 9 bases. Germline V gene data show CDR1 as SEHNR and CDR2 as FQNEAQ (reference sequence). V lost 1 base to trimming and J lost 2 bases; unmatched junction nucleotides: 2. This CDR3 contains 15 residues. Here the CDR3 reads CASSLVGQGNYGYTF. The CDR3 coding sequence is TGTGCCAGCAGCTTAGTCGGACAGGGGAACTATGGCTACACCTTC.